Many counts were recorded for the clone carrying this T cell receptor (beta chain). Patients who underwent sequencing had shown CD8+CD57+ cell expansion by flow cytometry. This sample was taken from a study of CD8+CD57+ T cells in acquired aplastic anemia. Genomic DNA was employed as the template in profiling TCR beta VDJ and CDR3. TCRdb reprocessed the reads via MiXCR and lists one record per CDR3 protein. The sample contains roughly 290,000 distinct CDR3 sequences, 45% to 65% of which appear only once. In germline, CDR1 is SGHRS, CDR2 YFSETQ. The J segment lost 7 bases and the V segment lost 2 bases, leaving 5 bases of the junction unmatched. The CDR3 consists of 15 residues.

This chain joins TRBV5-1 and TRBJ2-1; TRBD2 aligns across 11 bases. Material: sorted CD4+, CD8+, or CD8+CD57+ T cells (not recorded which) from PBMCs. The sequence derives from a human donor with aplastic anemia. The CDR3 sequence is CASSFNSGRENEQFF. CDR3 nucleotide sequence: TGCGCCAGCAGCTTCAATAGCGGGAGGGAGAATGAGCAGTTCTTC.